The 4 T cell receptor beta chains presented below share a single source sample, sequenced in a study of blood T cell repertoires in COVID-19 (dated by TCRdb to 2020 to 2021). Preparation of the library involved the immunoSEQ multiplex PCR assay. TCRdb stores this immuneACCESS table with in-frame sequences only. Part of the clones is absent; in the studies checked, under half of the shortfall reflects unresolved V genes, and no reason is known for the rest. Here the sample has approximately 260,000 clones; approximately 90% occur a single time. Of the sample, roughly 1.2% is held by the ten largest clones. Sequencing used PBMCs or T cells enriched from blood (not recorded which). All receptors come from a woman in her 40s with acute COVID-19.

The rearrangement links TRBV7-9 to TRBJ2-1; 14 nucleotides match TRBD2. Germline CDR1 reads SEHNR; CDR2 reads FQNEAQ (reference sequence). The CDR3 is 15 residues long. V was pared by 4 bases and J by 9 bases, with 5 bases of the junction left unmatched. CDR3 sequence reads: CASSYPGLAGVEQFF. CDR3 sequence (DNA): TGTGCCAGCAGCTACCCGGGACTAGCGGGAGTTGAGCAGTTCTTC.

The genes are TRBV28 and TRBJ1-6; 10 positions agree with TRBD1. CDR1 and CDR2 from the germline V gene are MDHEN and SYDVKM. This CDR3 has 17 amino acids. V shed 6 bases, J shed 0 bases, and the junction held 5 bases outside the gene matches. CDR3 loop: CASRGTGASSYNSPLHF. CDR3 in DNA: TGTGCCAGCAGGGGGACAGGGGCGAGCTCCTATAATTCACCCCTCCACTTT.

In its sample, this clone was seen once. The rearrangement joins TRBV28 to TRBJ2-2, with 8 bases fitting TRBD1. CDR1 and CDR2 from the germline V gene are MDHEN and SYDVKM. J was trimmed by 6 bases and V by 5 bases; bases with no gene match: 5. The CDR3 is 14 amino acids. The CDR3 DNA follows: TGTGCCAGCAGTGCCGGACAGGGCCCCGGGGAGCTGTTTTTT. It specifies CASSAGQGPGELFF.

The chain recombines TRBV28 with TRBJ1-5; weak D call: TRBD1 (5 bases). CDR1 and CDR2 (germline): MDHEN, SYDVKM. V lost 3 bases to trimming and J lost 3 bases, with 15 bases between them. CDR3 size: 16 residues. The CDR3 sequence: CASSFLSQGHNQPQHF. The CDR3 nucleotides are TGTGCCAGCAGTTTTCTCTCGCAGGGTCACAATCAGCCCCAGCATTTT. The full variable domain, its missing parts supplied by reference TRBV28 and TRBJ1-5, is DVKVTQSSRYLVKRTGEKVFLECVQDMDHENMFWYRQDPGLGLRLIYFSYDVKMKEKGDIPEGYSVSREKKERFSLILESASTNQTSMYLCASSFLSQGHNQPQHFGDGTRLSIL.